The following is a T cell receptor beta chain sequence with its context. The data were taken from a study of blood T cells in healthy people across ages. Germline CDR1 and CDR2: SQVTM and ANQGSEA. There are 13 residues in the CDR3. Next came a second PCR, run for about 7 to 12 cycles, which used a sample-barcoded 5' primer along with a J-beta primer mix. Every single cDNA molecule received a tag from a template-switch adaptor with 12 random nucleotides. Every sample produced at least 2.5 million CDR3-containing paired-end reads. TCRdb analysed the 5' RACE reads with MiXCR anew, one entry per CDR3 protein. The sample consists of roughly 1,000,000 distinct CDR3 sequences, approximately 26% of them appearing once. This same sample was also part of a study on T cells of mothers and their children. That work states: Each 15 ul cDNA reaction used approximately 1.6 ug RNA; all RNA was used.

V usage is TRBV29-1 and J usage is TRBJ2-1; a possible D gene is TRBD1 (6 bases). The closer fit of TRBJ2-7 to the DNA end suggests the J call may be wrong. The clonotype comes from a girl aged 2 to 10 in good health. Sequencing used blood. The CDR3 DNA reads TGCAGCGTTGAGCAGGGGTCCCTCTACGAGCAGTACTTC. Encoded protein: CSVEQGSLYEQYF.